One and the same sample provided the 10 T cell receptor beta chains below, sequenced in a study of shared clonotypes between healthy human individuals. Clones were read by immunoSEQ multiplex PCR, and TCRdb kept only the in-frame ones, dropping some. Seen here are fewer than 650,000 clones, over 65% observed once, and the top ten hold approximately 12%. The sequencing sample was made of PBMCs. The source is a middle-aged woman in good health. Some clones in this sample may be carry-over from other donors' samples.

The J gene is TRBJ1-2, the V gene TRBV7-3, with a possible D match to TRBD1 (6 bases). Trimming took 3 bases from V and 9 from J, leaving 14 bases between them. Germline V gene data show CDR1 as SGHTA and CDR2 as FQGTGA. This CDR3 comprises 13 residues. The CDR3 here is CASSFQGSLRYTF. DNA of the CDR3: TGTGCCAGCAGCTTCCAGGGGTCCCTCCGCTACACCTTC.

V usage is TRBV25-1 and J usage is TRBJ1-3; D is undetermined. The germline V gene has CDR1 MGHDK and CDR2 SYGVNS. Trimming pared 7 bases from V and 5 bases from J, leaving 18 bases between. The CDR3 contains 15 residues. The CDR3 DNA follows: TGTGCCAGCAATGCATCTCTGGGGAACCGAAACACCATATATTTT. It translates to CASNASLGNRNTIYF.

This clone was seen only once. V gene TRBV4-3 combines with J gene TRBJ1-5, with D perhaps TRBD1 (5 bases). V lost 1 base and J 8 bases, leaving 18 bases between the germline ends. Germline CDR1 and CDR2: LGHNA and YSLEER. The CDR3 runs 16 residues. The CDR3 nucleotides are TGCGCCAGCAGCCAAGTCGTCGGCCAGGGTGTGGAGCCCCAGCATTTT. It codes for CASSQVVGQGVEPQHF.

The V and J genes are TRBV4-1 and TRBJ2-1, with D hard to call. Trimming removed 0 bases at V and 5 bases at J, with 8 bases between. The germline V gene has CDR1 MGHRA and CDR2 YSYEKL. There are 14 residues in the CDR3. The CDR3 protein is CASSQDRTHNEQFF. Written as DNA, the CDR3 is TGCGCCAGCAGCCAAGACAGAACACACAATGAGCAGTTCTTC.

V gene TRBV15 combines with J gene TRBJ1-2, with 7 positions matching TRBD1. With V trimmed by 5 bases and J by 5 bases, 8 bases remained unmatched. CDR1 and CDR2 from the germline V gene are LNHNV and YYDKDF (reference sequence). The CDR3 totals 14 residues. The CDR3 loop reads CATSEGTAIYGYTF. The CDR3, as DNA: TGTGCCACCAGCGAGGGGACAGCCATTTATGGCTACACCTTC. The variable domain in full, with the rest retrieved from reference TRBV15 and TRBJ1-2, is DAMVIQNPRYQVTQFGKPVTLSCSQTLNHNVMYWYQQKSSQAPKLLFHYYDKDFNNEADTPDNFQSRRPNTSFCFLDIRSPGLGDTAMYLCATSEGTAIYGYTFGSGTRLTVV.

V gene TRBV19 combines with J gene TRBJ2-1; 11 nucleotides align to TRBD2. From germline, CDR1 is LNHDA and CDR2 SQIVND (reference sequence). Losses at the gene ends were 5 bases for V and 3 bases for J; bases not matched to a gene: 6. The CDR3 is made up of 16 amino acids. The CDR3 spells CASSVSGTSGYNEQFF. The DNA of the CDR3 is TGTGCCAGTAGTGTCTCCGGGACTAGCGGCTACAATGAGCAGTTCTTC.

This sequence joins TRBV10-3 and TRBJ1-2, with a possible D match to TRBD1 (5 bases). In germline, CDR1 is ENHRY, CDR2 SYGVKD. CDR3 length: 16 residues. Between the trimmed V and J ends, which lost 7 bases and 7 bases, there was a span of 25 bases. CDR3 amino acids: CAITKVTGGSSSGYTF. CDR3 DNA: TGTGCCATCACGAAAGTGACCGGGGGTTCTTCGAGTGGCTACACCTTC.

The V and J genes are TRBV5-1 and TRBJ1-2; perhaps TRBD1 as D (6 bases). The V end was cut by 0 bases, the J end by 0 bases, with 12 bases between. The CDR3 loop spans 16 amino acids. From germline, CDR1 is SGHRS and CDR2 YFSETQ. The CDR3 is CASSLERTESNYGYTF. The CDR3 nucleotides read TGCGCCAGCAGCTTGGAAAGGACAGAGTCTAACTATGGCTACACCTTC.

This sequence joins TRBV7-9 and TRBJ1-3; D is uncertain. This CDR3 is built from 11 residues. Germline V lookup: CDR1 SEHNR, CDR2 FQNEAQ (reference sequence). V lost 3 bases and J lost 7, with 4 bases in between. In nucleotides, the CDR3 is TGTGCCAGCAGCTTGAGGAACACCATATATTTT. This gives the protein CASSLRNTIYF.

Comment on this clone: A junction end diverges from the germline sequence, so it may reflect a read error. The rearrangement links TRBV18 to TRBJ1-1; the match to TRBD1 covers 7 bases. This CDR3 has 14 residues. CDR1 KGHSH and CDR2 LQKENI come from the germline V gene. CDR3 DNA: TGTGCCAGCTCCGGACAGGCGAAATCCACTGTAGCTTTCTTT. This sequence encodes CASSGQAKSTVAFF.